Below, 8 T cell receptor beta chains from the same sample are listed, as sequenced in a study of blood T cell repertoires in COVID-19. Generated by immunoSEQ multiplex PCR, the TCRdb table keeps only in-frame clones and is missing some. This sample carries around 25,000 clones, about 91% of them seen once, and the ten largest clones take approximately 19%. The material sequenced was peripheral blood. Receptors were obtained from a human donor in a cohort sampled during active COVID-19.

This chain links TRBV5-4 with TRBJ2-3, with 8 nucleotides matching TRBD2. This CDR3 contains 15 residues. The junction had 8 bases not matched to a gene; V was cut back by 4 bases and J by 4 bases. Germline CDR1 is SGHNT and CDR2 is YYREEE (reference sequence). CDR3 region: CASSPTGGNPDTQYF. DNA of the CDR3: TGTGCCAGCAGCCCCACGGGGGGGAACCCAGATACGCAGTATTTT.

This sequence joins TRBV28 and TRBJ1-6; D perhaps matches TRBD1 (6 bases). V lost 7 bases, J lost 6 bases, and 13 bases lay in between. The V gene's germline CDR1 is MDHEN and CDR2 SYDVKM. The CDR3 totals 14 residues. CDR3 sequence: CASNTGHRNSPLHF. CDR3 DNA sequence: TGTGCCAGCAACACGGGACATCGTAATTCACCCCTCCACTTT. Variable domain in full (rest from reference TRBV28 and TRBJ1-6): DVKVTQSSRYLVKRTGEKVFLECVQDMDHENMFWYRQDPGLGLRLIYFSYDVKMKEKGDIPEGYSVSREKKERFSLILESASTNQTSMYLCASNTGHRNSPLHFGNGTRLTVT.

This clone has just one count. The rearrangement links TRBV5-1 to TRBJ2-7; 9 bases line up with TRBD1. V lost 4 bases, J lost 5 bases, and 4 bases stayed unmatched. This CDR3 region has 13 residues. Per germline, CDR1 SGHRS and CDR2 YFSETQ. The DNA of the CDR3 is TGCGCCAGCAGCGATAGGACAGGGGACGAGCAGTACTTC. Amino acid sequence: CASSDRTGDEQYF.

The rearrangement uses TRBV5-1 and TRBJ2-1, with 14 bases that match TRBD2. Trimming took 4 bases from V and 4 from J; bases not matched to a gene: 4. The CDR3 sequence is 16 residues long. In germline, CDR1 is SGHRS, CDR2 YFSETQ. The CDR3 DNA follows: TGCGCCAGCAGCGTTCGACTAGCGGGGGGGTACAATGAGCAGTTCTTC. It translates to CASSVRLAGGYNEQFF.

This chain joins TRBV5-1 and TRBJ1-1; D is uncertain. The CDR3 totals 14 residues. Germline V CDR1 and CDR2: SGHRS, YFSETQ. Between the trimmed V and J ends, which lost 4 bases and 1 base, there was a span of 11 bases. Here the CDR3 reads CASSPRGQNTEAFF. The CDR3 DNA is TGCGCCAGCAGCCCCCGCGGGCAGAACACTGAAGCTTTCTTT. The variable domain in full, completed from reference TRBV5-1 and TRBJ1-1, reads KAGVTQTPRYLIKTRGQQVTLSCSPISGHRSVSWYQQTPGQGLQFLFEYFSETQRNKGNFPGRFSGRQFSNSRSEMNVSTLELGDSALYLCASSPRGQNTEAFFGQGTRLTVV.

CDR3 in DNA: TGTGCCAGCAGAGAGGACAGGTTAAATGGCTACACCTTC. Encoded protein: CASREDRLNGYTF. The chain recombines TRBV27 with TRBJ1-2; 7 nucleotides match TRBD1. Germline CDR1 reads MNHEY; CDR2 reads SMNVEV (reference sequence). This CDR3 contains 13 residues. The V and J ends lost 6 bases and 6 bases, in that order; junction bases with no gene match: 7.

This rearrangement joins TRBV7-2 to TRBJ1-5; 8 bases line up with TRBD1. CDR1 and CDR2 (germline): SGHTA, FQGNSA. This CDR3 region has 13 residues. The trim removed 6 bases at V and 6 bases at J, leaving 4 bases unmatched. CDR3 sequence: CASSDRGGQPQHF. The CDR3 DNA is TGTGCCAGCAGTGACAGGGGTGGTCAGCCCCAGCATTTT.

The rearrangement joins TRBV7-9 to TRBJ1-5, with a tentative D call TRBD1 (6 bases). Trimming took 5 bases from V and 6 from J, leaving 8 bases between them. This CDR3 has 12 amino acids. CDR1 SEHNR and CDR2 FQNEAQ come from the germline V gene (reference sequence). The CDR3 DNA reads as TGTGCCAGCAGCCCGGACAGTCAGCCCCAGCATTTT. Translation: CASSPDSQPQHF.